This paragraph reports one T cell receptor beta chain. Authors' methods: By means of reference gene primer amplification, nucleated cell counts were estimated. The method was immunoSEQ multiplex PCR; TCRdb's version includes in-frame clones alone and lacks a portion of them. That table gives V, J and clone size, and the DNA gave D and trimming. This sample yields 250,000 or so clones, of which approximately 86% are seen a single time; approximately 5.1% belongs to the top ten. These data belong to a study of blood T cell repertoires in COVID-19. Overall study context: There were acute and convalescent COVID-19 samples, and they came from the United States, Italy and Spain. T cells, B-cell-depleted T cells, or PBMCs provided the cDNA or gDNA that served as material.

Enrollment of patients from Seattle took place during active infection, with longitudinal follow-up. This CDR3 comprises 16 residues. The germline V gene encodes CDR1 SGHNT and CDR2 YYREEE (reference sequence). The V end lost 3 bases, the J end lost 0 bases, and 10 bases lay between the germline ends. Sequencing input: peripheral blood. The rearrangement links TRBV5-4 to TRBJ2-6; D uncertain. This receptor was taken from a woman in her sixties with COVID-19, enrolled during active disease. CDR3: CASSSYSLSGANVLTF. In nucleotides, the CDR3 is TGTGCCAGCAGCTCTTACAGCCTCTCTGGGGCCAACGTCCTGACTTTC.